Listed here are 18 T cell receptor beta chains from one sample, sequenced in a study of T cell changes during pregnancy in multiple sclerosis. Generated by immunoSEQ multiplex PCR, the TCRdb table keeps only in-frame clones and is missing some. The repertoire holds 50,000 to 65,000 clones, with 90% as singletons. The source material was peripheral blood, sampled in the third trimester of pregnancy. The source of these receptors is a female donor in good health, enrolled as a control in a pregnancy study.

The V call is TRBV19, the J call TRBJ1-1; no firm D call. The germline gives CDR1 LNHDA, CDR2 SQIVND (reference sequence). The V end lost 5 bases, the J end lost 0 bases, and 7 bases lay between the germline ends. The CDR3 is 13 residues long. The CDR3 spells CASSATVNTEAFF. CDR3 nucleotide sequence: TGTGCCAGTAGTGCAACAGTGAACACTGAAGCTTTCTTT.

Only one count was recorded for this clone. V and J are TRBV5-6 and TRBJ2-7; no clear D gene. CDR1 and CDR2 from the germline V gene are SGHDT and YYEEEE. This CDR3 is built from 14 residues. V lost 4 bases and J 3 bases, leaving 14 bases between the germline ends. DNA of the CDR3: TGTGCCAGCAGCCGGCGGCCTTTCAACTACGAGCAGTACTTC. Amino acids: CASSRRPFNYEQYF.

This sequence joins TRBV9 and TRBJ2-5; unclear D gene. This CDR3 is built from 14 residues. Germline assignment: CDR1 SGDLS and CDR2 YYNGEE. V was cut by 0 bases and J by 0 bases, with 6 bases left in between. The CDR3 sequence is CASSVEAYQETQYF. CDR3 DNA sequence: TGTGCCAGCAGCGTAGAAGCATACCAAGAGACCCAGTACTTC.

The genes are TRBV5-1 and TRBJ1-1, with D possibly matching TRBD1 (6 bases). This CDR3 comprises 15 residues. Germline V lookup: CDR1 SGHRS, CDR2 YFSETQ. V lost 4 bases, J lost 5 bases, and 18 bases lay in between. This chain's CDR3 is CASSPRTGLGTEAFF. The CDR3 DNA reads TGCGCCAGCAGCCCGAGAACAGGGCTTGGGACTGAAGCTTTCTTT. Full variable domain (remainder filled in from reference TRBV5-1 and TRBJ1-1): KAGVTQTPRYLIKTRGQQVTLSCSPISGHRSVSWYQQTPGQGLQFLFEYFSETQRNKGNFPGRFSGRQFSNSRSEMNVSTLELGDSALYLCASSPRTGLGTEAFFGQGTRLTVV.

This clone has just one count. The rearrangement links TRBV5-1 to TRBJ1-4; 9 bases align to TRBD1. This CDR3 has 17 amino acids. Germline-derived CDR1 and CDR2 are SGHRS and YFSETQ. The V segment lost 3 bases and the J segment 3 bases; nucleotides outside the gene matches: 9. The CDR3 DNA reads TGCGCCAGCAGCTGGAGGGGACAGGGTGGTCCTAATGAAAAACTGTTTTTT. It is translated as CASSWRGQGGPNEKLFF. The whole variable domain, filled in from reference TRBV5-1 and TRBJ1-4, reads KAGVTQTPRYLIKTRGQQVTLSCSPISGHRSVSWYQQTPGQGLQFLFEYFSETQRNKGNFPGRFSGRQFSNSRSEMNVSTLELGDSALYLCASSWRGQGGPNEKLFFGSGTQLSVL.

This clone was recorded a few times. V usage is TRBV4-1 and J usage is TRBJ1-1, with 7 bases fitting TRBD1. Looked up from germline, CDR1 is MGHRA and CDR2 is YSYEKL. V lost 4 bases to trimming and J lost 4 bases; unmatched junction nucleotides: 6. The CDR3 has 14 amino acids. Written as DNA, the CDR3 is TGCGCCAGCAGCCTCCAGGGGGGCCCCACTGAAGCTTTCTTT. Amino acid sequence: CASSLQGGPTEAFF.

V and J are TRBV6-1 and TRBJ2-1; 10 bases line up with TRBD2. The CDR3 runs to 16 residues. Unmatched junction bases numbered 13, after V lost 7 bases and J lost 7 bases. Germline assignment: CDR1 MNHNS and CDR2 SASEGT. CDR3 sequence reads: CASTDIDRTSGNEQFF. The CDR3 coding sequence is TGTGCCAGCACTGACATCGATAGGACTAGCGGAAATGAGCAGTTCTTC.

This rearrangement joins TRBV29-1 to TRBJ2-1; 13 bases map to TRBD2. In germline, CDR1 is SQVTM, CDR2 ANQGSEA. This CDR3 is 15 amino acids long. With 7 bases clipped from V and 7 bases from J, the junction kept 10 bases outside the gene matches. The CDR3 DNA sequence: TGCAGCGCCAAAGGACTAGCGGGGGCACTAAATGAGCAGTTCTTC. It is translated as CSAKGLAGALNEQFF.

This chain joins TRBV7-8 and TRBJ1-1; 7 bases align to TRBD1. The CDR3 sequence is 16 residues long. V gave up 5 bases and J gave up 2 bases; unmatched junction bases: 11. From germline, CDR1 is SGHVS and CDR2 FQNEAQ. The CDR3 DNA sequence: TGTGCCAGCAGCAAAACGACCGGGACAGTTAACACTGAAGCTTTCTTT. This gives the protein CASSKTTGTVNTEAFF.

The rearrangement uses TRBV1 and TRBJ1-5; TRBD1, the table's D call, was not compared with the DNA. TRBV1 is termed a pseudogene. This CDR3 spans 16 amino acids. CDR3 in amino acids: CTSSQPGQYSNQPQHF. The DNA for the CDR3 is TGCACCAGCAGCCAACCCGGACAGTATAGCAATCAGCCCCAGCATTTT.

V gene TRBV10-3 combines with J gene TRBJ2-7; 9 bases align to TRBD1. Germline V gene sequence: CDR1 ENHRY, CDR2 SYGVKD. The CDR3 is 14 residues long. V lost 6 bases to trimming and J lost 5 bases; unmatched junction nucleotides: 8. The CDR3 bases are TGTGCCATCAGAGGACAGGGGTACTGGGACGAGCAGTACTTC. Amino acids: CAIRGQGYWDEQYF.

This clone occurred once. The V gene is TRBV10-3, the J gene TRBJ2-1; D might be TRBD2 (7 bases). In germline, CDR1 is ENHRY, CDR2 SYGVKD. The V and J ends lost 10 bases and 6 bases respectively, with 22 bases between them. The CDR3 has 15 amino acids. CDR3 coding DNA: TGTGCCACCGAACTGTGGGGGGGGCCCGGCAATGAGCAGTTCTTC. The encoded protein is CATELWGGPGNEQFF.

On this clone: One junction end does not reproduce the germline sequence, and a read error may be involved. This rearrangement joins TRBV5-5 to TRBJ1-1, with D hard to call. The germline gives CDR1 SGHKS, CDR2 YYEKEE (reference sequence). The CDR3 sequence is 12 residues long. Here the CDR3 DNA reads TGTGCCAGCACCTTGGACTTCGCTGAAGCTTTCTTT. This encodes CASTLDFAEAFF.

This clone appeared a single time. J is TRBJ2-5 and V is TRBV5-1, with a weak D call TRBD2 (6 bases). Germline V gives CDR1 SGHRS, CDR2 YFSETQ. This CDR3 has 14 amino acids. Trimming took 4 bases from V and 2 from J, leaving 12 bases between them. The CDR3 is CASSSGGVQETQYF. DNA for the CDR3: TGCGCCAGCAGCAGCGGAGGGGTACAAGAGACCCAGTACTTC.

The chain carries TRBV19 and TRBJ2-2; 9 bases line up with TRBD1. Germline V lookup: CDR1 LNHDA, CDR2 SQIVND (reference sequence). The CDR3 runs to 16 residues. After removal of 6 bases from V and 5 bases from J, the junction contained 10 bases not matched to a gene. CDR3: CASRGGGTGRTGELFF. The CDR3 DNA reads as TGTGCCAGTAGGGGGGGTGGGACAGGGCGGACCGGGGAGCTGTTTTTT.

J is TRBJ2-1 and V is TRBV18, with 9 nucleotides matching TRBD2. Germline V lookup: CDR1 KGHSH, CDR2 LQKENI. The CDR3 runs 15 residues. J was trimmed by 0 bases and V by 3 bases; bases with no gene match: 0. DNA for the CDR3: TGTGCCAGCTCACCTAGCGGGAGCTCCTACAATGAGCAGTTCTTC. This codes for CASSPSGSSYNEQFF.

The rearrangement joins TRBV29-1 to TRBJ2-3; TRBD2 agrees at 12 bases. The CDR3 runs to 15 residues. V lost 5 bases, J lost 3 bases, and 6 bases stayed unmatched. Germline V gene data show CDR1 as SQVTM and CDR2 as ANQGSEA. The CDR3 protein is CSVLAGGPGTDTQYF. The CDR3 bases are TGCAGCGTTCTAGCGGGAGGGCCTGGTACAGATACGCAGTATTTT.

The V call is TRBV9, the J call TRBJ2-3, with TRBD2 identical over 12 bases. V was clipped by 1 base and J by 6 bases; unmatched bases: 6. Germline V gives CDR1 SGDLS, CDR2 YYNGEE. The CDR3 contains 16 residues. This CDR3 is CASSVSSGGAADTQYF. The CDR3 coding sequence is TGTGCCAGCAGCGTATCTAGCGGGGGGGCAGCGGATACGCAGTATTTT.